The clone carrying this T cell receptor (beta chain) appeared a few times. This specimen comes from a study of blood T cell repertoires in COVID-19. Background on the study: COVID-19 samples from acute and convalescent phases originated in the United States, Italy and Spain. The cDNA or gDNA used as material had been derived from T cells, B-cell-depleted T cells, or PBMCs.

J lost 2 bases, V lost 5 bases, and 4 bases had no gene match. The CDR3 covers 15 residues. Germline CDR1 and CDR2: SGHNT and YYREEE (reference sequence). Source study methods: Amplification from reference gene primers served as the basis for estimated nucleated cell counts. The protocol was immunoSEQ multiplex PCR, while the TCRdb copy is restricted to in-frame clones and leaves out a portion. V, J and clone size reflect that table, while D and trimming were determined from the DNA. Among about 340,000 clones listed, around four fifths were seen once. The gene calls are TRBV5-4 and TRBJ2-7, with 13 bases that match TRBD2. This receptor was identified in a man aged 30 to 39 with active or convalescent COVID-19. Sequencing was performed on peripheral blood. This chain's CDR3 is CASRSGLAGAYEQYF. CDR3 in DNA: TGTGCCAGCAGGTCCGGACTAGCGGGAGCCTACGAGCAGTACTTC.